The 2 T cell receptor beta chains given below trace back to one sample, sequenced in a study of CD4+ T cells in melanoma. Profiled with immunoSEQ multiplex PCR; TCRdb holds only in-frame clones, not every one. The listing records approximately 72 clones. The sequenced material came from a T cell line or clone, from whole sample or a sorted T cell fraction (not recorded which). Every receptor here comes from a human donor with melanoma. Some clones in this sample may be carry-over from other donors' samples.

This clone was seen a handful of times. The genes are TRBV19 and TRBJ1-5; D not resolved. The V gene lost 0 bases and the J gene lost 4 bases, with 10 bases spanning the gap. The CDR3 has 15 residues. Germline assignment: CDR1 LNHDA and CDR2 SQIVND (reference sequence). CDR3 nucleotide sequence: TGTGCCAGTAGTATAGATCTGGCAAAGAATCAGCCCCAGCATTTT. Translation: CASSIDLAKNQPQHF.

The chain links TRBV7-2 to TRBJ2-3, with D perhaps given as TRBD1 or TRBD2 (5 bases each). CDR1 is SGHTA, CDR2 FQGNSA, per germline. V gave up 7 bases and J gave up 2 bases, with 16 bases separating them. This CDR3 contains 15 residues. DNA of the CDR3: TGTGCCAGCAACGCCGGGACGGGATACACAGATACGCAGTATTTT. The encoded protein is CASNAGTGYTDTQYF.